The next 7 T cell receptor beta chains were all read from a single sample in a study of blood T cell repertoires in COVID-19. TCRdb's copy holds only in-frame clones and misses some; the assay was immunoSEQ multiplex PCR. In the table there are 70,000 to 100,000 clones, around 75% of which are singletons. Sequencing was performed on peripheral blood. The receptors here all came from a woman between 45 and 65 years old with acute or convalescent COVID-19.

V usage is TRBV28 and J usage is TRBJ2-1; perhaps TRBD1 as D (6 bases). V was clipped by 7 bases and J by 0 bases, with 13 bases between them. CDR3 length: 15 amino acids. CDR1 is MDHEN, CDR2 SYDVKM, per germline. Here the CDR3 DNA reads TGTGCCAGCATTCATAGGGGGAGCTCCTACAATGAGCAGTTCTTC. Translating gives CASIHRGSSYNEQFF.

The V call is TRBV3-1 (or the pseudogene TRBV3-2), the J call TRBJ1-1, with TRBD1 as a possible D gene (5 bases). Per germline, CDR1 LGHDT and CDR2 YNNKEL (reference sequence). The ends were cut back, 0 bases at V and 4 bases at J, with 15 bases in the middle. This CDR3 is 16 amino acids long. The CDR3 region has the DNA TGTGCCAGCAGCCAAGATCAGCAGGGTTTCGGCACTGAAGCTTTCTTT. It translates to CASSQDQQGFGTEAFF.

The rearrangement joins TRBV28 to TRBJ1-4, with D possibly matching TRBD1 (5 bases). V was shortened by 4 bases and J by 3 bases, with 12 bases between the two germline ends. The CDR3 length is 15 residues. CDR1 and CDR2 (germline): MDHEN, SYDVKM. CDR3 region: CASSSPQGSNEKLFF. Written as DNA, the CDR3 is TGTGCCAGCAGTTCCCCCCAGGGATCTAATGAAAAACTGTTTTTT.

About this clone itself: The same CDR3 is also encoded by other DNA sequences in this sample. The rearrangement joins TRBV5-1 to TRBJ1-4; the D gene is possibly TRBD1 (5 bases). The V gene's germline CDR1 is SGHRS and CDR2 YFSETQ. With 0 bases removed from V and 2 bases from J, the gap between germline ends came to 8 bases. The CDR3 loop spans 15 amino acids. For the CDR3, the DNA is TGCGCCAGCAGCTTGGGCGGGGCTACTAATGAAAAACTGTTTTTT. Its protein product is CASSLGGATNEKLFF.

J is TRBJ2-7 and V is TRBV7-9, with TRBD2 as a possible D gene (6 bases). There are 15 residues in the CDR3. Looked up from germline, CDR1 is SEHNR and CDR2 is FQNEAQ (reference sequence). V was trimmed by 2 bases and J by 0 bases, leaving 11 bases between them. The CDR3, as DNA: TGTGCCAGCAGCTTACGGGAGAGCTCCTCCTACGAGCAGTACTTC. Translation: CASSLRESSSYEQYF.

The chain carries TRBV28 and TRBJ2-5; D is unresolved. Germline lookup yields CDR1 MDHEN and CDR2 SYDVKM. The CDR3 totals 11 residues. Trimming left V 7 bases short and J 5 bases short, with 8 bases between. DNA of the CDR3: TGTGCCAGCAATAATCAGGAGACCCAGTACTTC. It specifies CASNNQETQYF.

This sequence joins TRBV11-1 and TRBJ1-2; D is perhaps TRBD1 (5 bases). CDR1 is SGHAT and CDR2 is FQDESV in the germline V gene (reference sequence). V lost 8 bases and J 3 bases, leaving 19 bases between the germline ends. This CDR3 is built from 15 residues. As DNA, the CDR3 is TGTGCCAGCTCCGCCCTGGGGCAGGTGGACTATGGCTACACCTTC. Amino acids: CASSALGQVDYGYTF.